This is a list of T cell receptor beta chains from one sample in a study of early T cells in non-severe SARS-CoV-2 infection. TCRdb redid the calling of the 5' RACE reads with MiXCR, one entry per CDR3 protein. The sample lists about 110,000 distinct CDR3 sequences, roughly 13% occurring once. The sequenced sample was whole blood, obtained at baseline. Receptors were obtained from an adult who was a healthcare worker with PCR-confirmed SARS-CoV-2 infection or an uninfected control (not recorded which). Each CDR3 is given with its conserved first and last residue.

>TRBV10-3|TRBJ2-5
CAIRGSVSYQETQYF
>TRBV29-1|TRBJ2-7
CSAQGGQEDSNSYEQYF
>TRBV9|TRBJ2-2
CASSVASGELFF
>TRBV15|TRBJ2-3
CATSRAGGSSTDTQYF
>TRBV20-1|TRBJ2-1
CSARDPPLAGAIAGYNEQFF
>TRBV13|TRBJ2-1
CASSLGLAGTNEQFF
>TRBV6-1|TRBJ1-5
CASSDWDDSNQPQHF
>TRBV2|TRBJ1-6
CASSEGTVESPLHF
>TRBV6-1|TRBJ1-2
CAFRRGYGYTF
>TRBV12-3/TRBV12-4|TRBJ1-1
CASRSGTEFEPFF
>TRBV5-6|TRBJ2-7
CASSATGAIAYEQYF
>TRBV9|TRBJ1-1
CASSARESTTEAFF
>TRBV5-1|TRBJ1-1
CASSSSRGGTTEAFF
>TRBV7-9|TRBJ2-7
CASSPAGPQGTYEQYF
>TRBV29-1|TRBJ2-1
CSVESRSSSYNEQFF
>TRBV5-1|TRBJ2-7
CASYRGQGTYEQYF
>TRBV12-3/TRBV12-4|TRBJ2-7
CASSLARGSSYEQYF
>TRBV5-4|TRBJ2-5
CASSLATRETQYF
>TRBV6-5|TRBJ1-1
CASTDSHGSAEAFF
>TRBV2|TRBJ1-2
CASRARAYSGYTF
>TRBV20-1|TRBJ2-5
CSARDGAVLSGTQYF
>TRBV28|TRBJ2-1
CASSSILSSYNEQFF
>TRBV20-1|TRBJ1-3
CSAVVISGNTIYF
>TRBV5-1|TRBJ2-1
CASSLGFDIPEIKFF
>TRBV11-1|TRBJ2-7
CASSLKGLGEQYF
>TRBV18|TRBJ1-5
CASSPPNKGTAQPQHF
>TRBV5-1|TRBJ1-4
CASSLRDRGEKLFF
>TRBV6-5|TRBJ2-1
CASSERGAIYNEQFF
>TRBV2|TRBJ2-2
CASQRGNGELFF
>TRBV6-5|TRBJ1-1
CASSYRGRRNTEAFF
>TRBV20-1|TRBJ1-4
CSTRAGVGEKLFF
>TRBV4-1|TRBJ2-3
CASSQAPGLAGTDTQYF
>TRBV5-5|TRBJ1-2
CASSPRQGGLGNYGYTF
>TRBV3-1|TRBJ1-2
CASSQATVAYGYTF
>TRBV5-1|TRBJ2-1
CASSLRDRSNEQFF
>TRBV6-1|TRBJ1-1
CAASRASYTEAFF
>TRBV20-1|TRBJ1-1
CSAPGGGLRNTEAFF
>TRBV6-5|TRBJ2-7
CASSLGRGRYEQYF
>TRBV28|TRBJ2-7
CASSLGVYEQYF
>TRBV28|TRBJ1-1
CASSLGQGTEAFF
>TRBV20-1|TRBJ2-1
CSASVEADNEQFF
>TRBV20-1|TRBJ2-7
CSAESQAGPEQYF
>TRBV29-1|TRBJ1-1
CSVGRQAETEAFF
>TRBV5-1|TRBJ2-3
CASSLGGTQGDTQYF
>TRBV19|TRBJ1-1
CASTPYRGITEAFF
>TRBV20-1|TRBJ2-3
CSARDEAGVRTDTQYF
>TRBV12-3/TRBV12-4|TRBJ2-5
CASRTTSGEETQYF
>TRBV15|TRBJ1-3
CATSTPVGIGNTIYF
>TRBV10-2|TRBJ1-2
CASRGQVLEGYTF
>TRBV30|TRBJ2-4
CACAGTTAPAERPIAKNIQYF
>TRBV2|TRBJ1-2
CASTGGYGYTF
>TRBV4-1|TRBJ1-5
CASSHGDGRNQPQHF
>TRBV7-9|TRBJ2-7
CASSPPPRAASYEQYF